This TCR beta chain originates from a study of TIL therapy for anti-PD-1-resistant metastatic lung cancer. Study information: Half of patients were current or former smokers.

Time point described: pre-treatment sample, taken before nivolumab and TIL therapy. The libraries were made with immunoSEQ v3. Here immunoSEQ multiplex PCR was the method, and the copy in TCRdb shows in-frame clones only, minus some. The sample yields some 37,000 clones, 73% seen once. Per the germline V gene, CDR1 is MNHEY and CDR2 is SMNVEV (reference sequence). V dropped 3 bases and J dropped 8 bases, with 13 bases sitting between them. The CDR3 contains 13 residues. The sequencing here drew on blood, taken at baseline. V is TRBV27 and J is TRBJ1-1; D call uncertain. The TCR sequence derives from a person between 25 and 79 years old with non-small cell lung cancer. The CDR3 nucleotides read TGTGCCAGCAGTTTGGCCAGCGAACTGGAAGCTTTCTTT. It codes for CASSLASELEAFF.